The sequence of this T cell receptor (beta chain) was determined in a study of OX40 agonist ivuxolimab in advanced cancers. Notes on the study in general: At 0.1 to 3.0 mg/kg, CD4+ and CD8+ blood T cells expanded clonally by week 6.

In regard to this clone: Its specificity is unknown.

The CDR3 covers 15 residues. Using immunoSEQ multiplex PCR, the repertoire was profiled, and TCRdb retains in-frame clones only, with some absent. The sample lists tens of thousands of clones; approximately 86% were seen once. The source material was CD4+ or CD8+ T cells sorted from blood, sampled in a trial of the OX40 agonist ivuxolimab. The sequence came from an adult with an advanced solid tumor such as melanoma, head and neck, liver or kidney cancer. The gene calls are TRBV21-1 and TRBJ1-5. TRBV21-1 is described as a pseudogene. CDR3 protein: CASSKTGVKDQPQHF. Written as DNA, the CDR3 is TGTGCCAGCAGCAAAACGGGGGTAAAGGATCAGCCCCAGCATTTT.